Following are 24 T cell receptor beta chains from one sample sequenced in a study of blood T cell repertoires in COVID-19 (dated by TCRdb to the early 2020s). Receptors were amplified or captured by the immunoSEQ multiplex PCR assay. TCRdb carries this immuneACCESS record with in-frame sequences only. Its versions omit some clonotypes, under half of them owing to an unresolved V gene in the studies checked, with the rest unexplained. For this sample there are tens of thousands of clones; 82% appear just once. The biggest ten clones account for 4.1% of the sample. The sequencing input was peripheral blood. The receptors were gathered from an older woman with acute or convalescent COVID-19.

V gene TRBV5-6 combines with J gene TRBJ1-4; weak D call: TRBD1 (5 bases). The germline V and J ends were trimmed by 2 bases and 7 bases, with 15 bases remaining between them. The CDR3 extends over 15 amino acids. Germline CDR1 is SGHDT and CDR2 is YYEEEE. CDR3 in DNA: TGTGCCAGCAGCTTTTATTCAGGGCTAGGTGAAAAACTGTTTTTT. Translating gives CASSFYSGLGEKLFF. The complete variable domain, with remaining parts taken from reference TRBV5-6 and TRBJ1-4, reads DAGVTQSPTHLIKTRGQQVTLRCSPKSGHDTVSWYQQALGQGPQFIFQYYEEEERQRGNFPDRFSGHQFPNYSSELNVNALLLGDSALYLCASSFYSGLGEKLFFGSGTQLSVL.

V and J are TRBV5-4 and TRBJ2-3; 8 nucleotides align to TRBD2. The germline V gene has CDR1 SGHNT and CDR2 YYREEE (reference sequence). Trimming at V came to 4 bases and at J to 0 bases, leaving 7 bases not matched to a gene. The CDR3 runs to 16 residues. The CDR3 DNA reads TGTGCCAGCAGCCCAACCGGGACTAGAAGCACAGATACGCAGTATTTT. This encodes CASSPTGTRSTDTQYF.

This clone appeared many times. In the same sample, other DNA sequences code for this CDR3. The chain combines TRBV29-1 with TRBJ1-1; D gene unclear. Trimming pared 2 bases from V and 11 bases from J, leaving 3 bases between. Germline V gives CDR1 SQVTM, CDR2 ANQGSEA. CDR3 size: 8 residues. The DNA of the CDR3 is TGCAGCGTTGAACGGGCTTTCTTT. As protein: CSVERAFF.

The chain carries TRBV9 and TRBJ2-2, with TRBD2 identical over 13 bases. CDR1 and CDR2 (germline): SGDLS, YYNGEE. V lost 0 bases and J lost 4; bases outside the gene matches: 0. The CDR3 extends over 16 amino acids. The CDR3 here is CASSVGTSGSTGELFF. CDR3 coding DNA: TGTGCCAGCAGCGTAGGGACTAGCGGGAGCACCGGGGAGCTGTTTTTT. Combining the CDR3 with reference TRBV9 and TRBJ2-2 gives the whole variable domain DSGVTQTPKHLITATGQRVTLRCSPRSGDLSVYWYQQSLDQGLQFLIQYYNGEERAKGNILERFSAQQFPDLHSELNLSSLELGDSALYFCASSVGTSGSTGELFFGEGSRLTVL.

V and J are TRBV5-1 and TRBJ2-7; 9 bases match TRBD2. Trimming at V came to 4 bases and at J to 3 bases, leaving 5 bases not matched to a gene. The CDR3 consists of 14 residues. Germline CDR1 reads SGHRS; CDR2 reads YFSETQ. CDR3 in DNA: TGCGCCAGCAGCGATAGCGGGGGACTCTACGAGCAGTACTTC. Translating gives CASSDSGGLYEQYF.

The chain combines TRBV5-1 with TRBJ1-1; D perhaps matches TRBD1 (5 bases). Germline V gene sequence: CDR1 SGHRS, CDR2 YFSETQ. Trimming removed 4 bases from V and 3 bases from J, with 13 bases in between. The CDR3 extends over 14 amino acids. CDR3 coding DNA: TGCGCCAGCAGCCTCGGACACACGGACACTGAAGCTTTCTTT. The encoded protein is CASSLGHTDTEAFF.

The V and J genes are TRBV4-2 and TRBJ2-7; TRBD2 aligns across 11 bases. J was trimmed by 5 bases and V by 0 bases; bases with no gene match: 6. Germline V gives CDR1 LGHNA, CDR2 YNFKEQ. The CDR3 totals 16 residues. The CDR3 nucleotides are TGTGCCAGCAGCCAAGATCTACTAGCGGGAGCACACGAGCAGTACTTC. Translation gives CASSQDLLAGAHEQYF.

The V call is TRBV7-2, the J call TRBJ2-5, with 13 bases that match TRBD2. The CDR3 contains 15 residues. Germline CDR1 reads SGHTA; CDR2 reads FQGNSA. Trimming removed 4 bases from V and 3 bases from J; junction bases left unmatched: 2. This chain's CDR3 is CASSSTSGREETQYF. In nucleotides, the CDR3 is TGTGCCAGCAGCTCTACTAGCGGGAGGGAAGAGACCCAGTACTTC.

The chain uses TRBV14 and TRBJ1-5; no definite D call. CDR1 and CDR2 from the germline V gene are SGHDN and FVKESK. Trimming took off 4 bases at V and 2 bases at J, with 18 bases between the two ends. This CDR3 contains 17 residues. CDR3 bases: TGTGCCAGCAGCCTAACCCGACCCAAGCGGGGCAATCAGCCCCAGCATTTT. Protein: CASSLTRPKRGNQPQHF.

V and J are TRBV28 and TRBJ1-1, with 7 bases lining up with TRBD1. The CDR3 extends over 12 amino acids. The germline gives CDR1 MDHEN, CDR2 SYDVKM. V was clipped by 2 bases and J by 12 bases; unmatched bases: 6. CDR3 protein: CASSLRQGLSFF. As DNA, the CDR3 is TGTGCCAGCAGTTTAAGACAGGGTTTATCTTTCTTT.

This chain uses TRBV5-8 with TRBJ1-4; D remains ambiguous. The V and J ends lost 6 bases and 0 bases respectively, with 12 bases between them. The germline CDR1 and CDR2 sequences are SGHTS and YDEGEE. The CDR3 covers 15 residues. The CDR3 nucleotides are TGTGCCAGCACCACTTTCTCTGCAACTAATGAAAAACTGTTTTTT. This gives the protein CASTTFSATNEKLFF.

The CDR3 DNA is TGTGCCAGCACCCAACAGATTCAAGAGACCCAGTACTTC. This sequence encodes CASTQQIQETQYF. The rearrangement uses TRBV6-6 and TRBJ2-5; D is undetermined. V lost 7 bases to trimming and J lost 2 bases, with 11 bases between them. The CDR3 runs to 13 residues. Germline CDR1 MNHNY, CDR2 SVGAGI (reference sequence).

V gene TRBV3-1 (or the pseudogene TRBV3-2) combines with J gene TRBJ2-6, with 8 bases matching TRBD2. CDR3 length equals 20 residues. CDR1 and CDR2 from the germline V gene are LGHDT and YNNKEL (reference sequence). With 3 bases clipped from V and 3 bases from J, the junction kept 16 bases outside the gene matches. The CDR3 spells CASSQVGGEGREGGANVLTF. As DNA, the CDR3 is TGTGCCAGCAGCCAGGTCGGAGGAGAAGGACGGGAGGGTGGGGCCAACGTCCTGACTTTC.

The chain employs TRBV18 and TRBJ2-1; D is possibly TRBD1 (6 bases). The CDR3 loop spans 13 amino acids. Looked up from germline, CDR1 is KGHSH and CDR2 is LQKENI. Trimming stripped 8 bases from V and 9 bases from J, with 17 bases between. The chain's CDR3 is CASRQDLGSEQFF. The CDR3 nucleotides read TGTGCCAGCCGACAGGATTTAGGCTCTGAGCAGTTCTTC.

The chain joins TRBV4-1 to TRBJ1-3, with D possibly TRBD1 on 5 matching bases. Germline values: CDR1 MGHRA, CDR2 YSYEKL. V was cut by 4 bases and J by 1 base, with 11 bases left in between. The CDR3 length is 15 residues. CDR3 residues: CASSLHTGSGNTIYF. The CDR3 coding sequence is TGCGCCAGCAGCCTCCATACAGGTTCTGGAAACACCATATATTTT.

This chain links TRBV19 with TRBJ2-7; 8 positions agree with TRBD1. J gave up 3 bases and V 3 bases, and 7 bases lay outside the gene matches. Germline assignment: CDR1 LNHDA and CDR2 SQIVND (reference sequence). CDR3 length equals 15 residues. CDR3 nucleotide sequence: TGTGCCAGTAGTATGATTGGACAGGGAGACTACGAGCAGTACTTC. The encoded protein is CASSMIGQGDYEQYF.

In its sample, this clone was seen many times. The CDR3 bases are TGCAGTGCTAGTCCAAGCGGGGCTAACTACGAGCAGTACTTC. It translates to CSASPSGANYEQYF. This rearrangement joins TRBV20-1 to TRBJ2-7; 7 positions agree with TRBD2. The CDR3 is 14 residues long. V lost 3 bases and J lost 3; bases outside the gene matches: 8. Germline V lookup: CDR1 DFQATT, CDR2 SNEGSKA (reference sequence).

The rearrangement links TRBV7-8 to TRBJ2-2; D is unclear. The CDR3 has 13 amino acids. The germline V and J ends were trimmed by 2 bases and 6 bases, with 7 bases remaining between them. CDR1 SGHVS and CDR2 FQNEAQ come from the germline V gene. CDR3 sequence reads: CASSLRGSGELFF. CDR3 coding DNA: TGTGCCAGCAGCTTAAGAGGCTCCGGGGAGCTGTTTTTT.

V gene TRBV13 combines with J gene TRBJ2-4; D call uncertain. V lost 5 bases and J lost 3, with 8 bases in between. Germline lookup yields CDR1 PRHDT and CDR2 FYEKMQ (reference sequence). CDR3 size: 13 residues. CDR3 in amino acids: CASSPPGKNIQYF. CDR3 nucleotide sequence: TGTGCCAGCAGCCCCCCAGGCAAAAACATTCAGTACTTC.

J is TRBJ1-1 and V is TRBV6-5; a weak D match, TRBD1 (6 bases). Per the germline V gene, CDR1 is MNHEY and CDR2 is SVGAGI. V was clipped by 2 bases and J by 1 base, with 11 bases between them. The CDR3 is 15 residues long. CDR3 coding DNA: TGTGCCAGCAGTTACCAGGGGCGGGCGAACACTGAAGCTTTCTTT. It encodes CASSYQGRANTEAFF.

J is TRBJ2-1 and V is TRBV15; tentative D call: TRBD1 (5 bases). Trimming stripped 0 bases from V and 3 bases from J, with 12 bases between. Germline-derived CDR1 and CDR2 are LNHNV and YYDKDF (reference sequence). CDR3 size: 16 residues. The CDR3 protein is CATSRDQGGLYNEQFF. For the CDR3, the DNA is TGTGCCACCAGCAGAGATCAGGGCGGCCTCTACAATGAGCAGTTCTTC.

The CDR3, as DNA: TGTGCCAGCAGCAGACCGGGGACTAGCGGGAGGACGACCTACAATGAGCAGTTCTTC. This sequence encodes CASSRPGTSGRTTYNEQFF. The V gene is TRBV21-1, the J gene TRBJ2-1; TRBD2, the table's D call, lacks a check against the DNA. TRBV21-1 is termed a pseudogene. This CDR3 contains 19 residues.

The chain carries TRBV5-1 and TRBJ1-1, with D perhaps TRBD1 (6 bases). Germline CDR1 and CDR2: SGHRS and YFSETQ. CDR3 length: 15 residues. Trimming took off 2 bases at V and 4 bases at J, with 15 bases between the two ends. CDR3 residues: CASSFGTPRGTEAFF. For the CDR3, the DNA is TGCGCCAGCAGCTTCGGGACACCCCGTGGCACTGAAGCTTTCTTT.

This clone was detected a few times. The chain combines TRBV5-1 with TRBJ1-3; 7 bases line up with TRBD1. Trimming at V came to 7 bases and at J to 4 bases, leaving 5 bases not matched to a gene. The CDR3 covers 13 residues. The germline CDR1 and CDR2 sequences are SGHRS and YFSETQ. CDR3 sequence: CASGTVGGNTIYF. The CDR3 coding sequence is TGCGCCAGCGGGACAGTGGGAGGAAACACCATATATTTT.